This TCR beta chain was sequenced in a study of blood T cell repertoires in COVID-19. The wider study: Specimens from acute and convalescent COVID-19 originated in the United States, Italy and Spain. PBMCs, B-cell-depleted T cells, or T cells provided the cDNA or gDNA that made up the material.

The germline CDR1 and CDR2 sequences are DFQATT and SNEGSKA (reference sequence). The length of the CDR3 is 15 residues. The J segment lost 5 bases and the V segment lost 3 bases, leaving 9 bases of the junction unmatched. Original methodology: Counts of nucleated cells, estimated from reference gene primer amplification, were obtained. Sequenced by immunoSEQ multiplex PCR; TCRdb stores in-frame clones only, minus some. The V and J calls and clone size were taken over from that table, and D and trimming were inferred from the DNA. The table includes 80,000 or so clones, 90% detected once. The V and J genes are TRBV20-1 and TRBJ2-1; 8 bases line up with TRBD1. Specimen: peripheral blood. This receptor was identified in a woman aged 50 to 65 in a cohort sampled during active COVID-19. DNA for the CDR3: TGCAGTGCTAGTGCCGGCAGGGGGCTGAACAATGAGCAGTTCTTC. Its translation: CSASAGRGLNNEQFF.